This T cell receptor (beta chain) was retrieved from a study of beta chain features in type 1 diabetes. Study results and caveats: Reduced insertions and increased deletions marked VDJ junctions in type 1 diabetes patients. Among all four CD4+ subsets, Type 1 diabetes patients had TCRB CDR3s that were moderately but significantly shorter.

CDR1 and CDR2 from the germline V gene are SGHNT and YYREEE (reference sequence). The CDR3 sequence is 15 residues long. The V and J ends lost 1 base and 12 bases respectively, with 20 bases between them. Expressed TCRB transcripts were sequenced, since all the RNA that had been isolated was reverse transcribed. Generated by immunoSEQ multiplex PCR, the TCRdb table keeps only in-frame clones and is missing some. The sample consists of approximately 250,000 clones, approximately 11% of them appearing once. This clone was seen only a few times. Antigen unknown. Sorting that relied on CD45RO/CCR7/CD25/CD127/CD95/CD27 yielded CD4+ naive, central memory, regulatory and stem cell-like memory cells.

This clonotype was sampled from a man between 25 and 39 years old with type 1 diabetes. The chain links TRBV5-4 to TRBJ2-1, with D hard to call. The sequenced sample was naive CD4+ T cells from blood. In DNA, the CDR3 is TGTGCCAGCAGCTTGCGTGGAAGTACAGATCTATTGCAGTTCTTC. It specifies CASSLRGSTDLLQFF.